The 4 T cell receptor beta chains given below trace back to one sample, sequenced in a study of blood T cell repertoires in COVID-19 (dated by TCRdb to about 2020). The library came from the immunoSEQ multiplex PCR assay. As stored in TCRdb, this immuneACCESS dataset retains in-frame rearrangements with V and J assigned. A fraction of the clones does not appear; measured against another copy, unresolved V genes explain less than half of the discrepancy, and the remainder lacks a known reason. The sample table lists roughly 170,000 clones, less than 85% of them with a count of one. About 4.6% of the sample goes to the ten largest clones. The sequenced sample was PBMCs or T cells enriched from blood (not recorded which). The source is a woman aged 50 to 60 who had recovered from COVID-19.

This chain connects TRBV5-1 to TRBJ1-2; D gene unclear. The V end was cut by 0 bases, the J end by 4 bases, with 10 bases between. The CDR3 runs 14 residues. The germline V gene has CDR1 SGHRS and CDR2 YFSETQ. For the CDR3, the DNA is TGCGCCAGCAGCTTGGTAGCAGAACGCTATGGCTACACCTTC. Translated: CASSLVAERYGYTF.

The chain carries TRBV19 and TRBJ1-4; D is uncertain. Germline V CDR1 and CDR2: LNHDA, SQIVND (reference sequence). The CDR3 length is 15 residues. Between the trimmed V and J ends, which lost 6 bases and 3 bases, there was a span of 14 bases. The CDR3 DNA sequence: TGTGCCAGTAGGCTCCTCCAGGAGGCTAATGAAAAACTGTTTTTT. Translation: CASRLLQEANEKLFF. The variable domain in full, completed from reference TRBV19 and TRBJ1-4, reads DGGITQSPKYLFRKEGQNVTLSCEQNLNHDAMYWYRQDPGQGLRLIYYSQIVNDFQKGDIAEGYSVSREKKESFPLTVTSAQKNPTAFYLCASRLLQEANEKLFFGSGTQLSVL.

The CDR3 protein is CAWSQTRTSAVAEAFF. The CDR3 DNA sequence: TGTGCCTGGAGTCAAACCCGGACATCGGCGGTGGCTGAAGCTTTCTTT. The gene calls are TRBV30 and TRBJ1-1; TRBD1 is a possible D gene (5 bases). The CDR3 is made up of 16 amino acids. Per the germline V gene, CDR1 is GTSNPN and CDR2 is SVGIG (reference sequence). The V and J ends lost 2 bases and 6 bases respectively, with 22 bases between them.

V and J are TRBV3-1 (or the pseudogene TRBV3-2) and TRBJ1-3; D might be TRBD1 (5 bases). The CDR3 is 13 residues long. V was pared by 8 bases and J by 7 bases, with 15 bases between. Per the germline V gene, CDR1 is LGHDT and CDR2 is YNNKEL (reference sequence). The CDR3 DNA sequence: TGTGCCAGCGACCAAGTGGGGGGGAACACCATATATTTT. Its protein is CASDQVGGNTIYF.